The present T cell receptor (beta chain) was sequenced within a study of human T cells and chemical hapten exposure. Study context: DPC at 0.01% went onto the upper back in patch tests, read at 6 days. A mostly female patient group had alopecia areata, totalis or universalis. Study-wide results and caveats: Compared to controls, expanded TCRs made significantly more large clusters of similar CDR3s. TCRs exceeding 1 in 1000 frequency stayed unchanged with DPC sensitization.

CDR1 is MNHEY, CDR2 SVGEGT, per germline. Trimming took off 6 bases at V and 3 bases at J, with 17 bases between the two ends. The CDR3 runs 15 residues. This clonotype was detected many times. Antigen specificity is unknown. TCRdb processed the RACE reads anew with MiXCR; each CDR3 protein has one entry. The data show 380,000 or so distinct CDR3 sequences, roughly 6% seen once. The time point is: pre-sensitization, week 0. Treatment given: therapeutic diphenylcyclopropenone sensitization with weekly scalp DPC. The sample was whole blood, taken in connection with sensitization to the hapten diphenylcyclopropenone (DPC). The clonotype originates from a woman in her late teens or twenties with alopecia areata. Some clones in this sample may be carry-over from other donors' samples. The V call is TRBV6-2 or TRBV6-3, the J call TRBJ2-5; D could derive from TRBD1 or TRBD2 (6 bases each). CDR3 nucleotide sequence: TGTGCCAGCAGGCTTCGGGGGCAGTACGAAGAGACCCAGTACTTC. Translated, it gives CASRLRGQYEETQYF.